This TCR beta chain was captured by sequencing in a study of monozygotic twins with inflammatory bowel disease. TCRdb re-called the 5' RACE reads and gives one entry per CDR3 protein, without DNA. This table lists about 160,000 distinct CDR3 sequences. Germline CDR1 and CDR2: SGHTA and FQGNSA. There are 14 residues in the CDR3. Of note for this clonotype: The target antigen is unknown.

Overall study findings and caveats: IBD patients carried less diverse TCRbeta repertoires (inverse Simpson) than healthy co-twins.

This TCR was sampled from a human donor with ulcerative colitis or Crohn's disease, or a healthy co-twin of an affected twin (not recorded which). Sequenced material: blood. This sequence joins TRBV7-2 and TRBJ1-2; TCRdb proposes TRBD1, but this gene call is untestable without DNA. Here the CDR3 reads CASSLNTGGQGYTF.